This TCR beta chain was documented in a study of metastatic and nonmetastatic thyroid tumors. Overall study context: It was across blood and tumor or nodule tissue from malignant and benign thyroid patients that repertoires were compared. General study results and limits: Benign nodules were reported to have significantly lower TCR beta diversity than malignant thyroid tumors, in blood and tumor.

Germline V lookup: CDR1 KGHSH, CDR2 LQKENI. With 4 bases removed from V and 5 bases from J, the gap between germline ends came to 11 bases. This CDR3 contains 13 residues. This clone came up many times. What it binds is not known. Thyroid surgery had not been preceded by any treatment in any patient. Authors' data handling: A distant-metastasis classifier for papillary thyroid cancer was built using CDR3 differences across clinicopathological groups. TCRdb used MiXCR to call clones anew from the PCR reads. In this record, the V and J calls reflect TCRdb's handling and not the investigators' own analysis. The sample records about 30,000 clones, 20% to 25% being singletons.

The V and J genes are TRBV18 and TRBJ2-5, with D maybe TRBD2 (5 bases). The receptor was derived from a female donor with papillary thyroid cancer or a benign thyroid nodule (not recorded which). Some clones in this sample may be carry-over from other donors' samples. Input material: blood. The CDR3 sequence is CASSREGGETQYF. The CDR3 DNA is TGTGCCAGCTCACGTGAGGGTGGTGAGACCCAGTACTTC. Full variable domain (rest looked up from reference TRBV18 and TRBJ2-5): NAGVMQNPRHLVRRRGQEARLRCSPMKGHSHVYWYRQLPEEGLKFMVYLQKENIIDESGMPKERFSAEFPKEGPSILRIQQVVRGDSAAYFCASSREGGETQYFGPGTRLLVL.